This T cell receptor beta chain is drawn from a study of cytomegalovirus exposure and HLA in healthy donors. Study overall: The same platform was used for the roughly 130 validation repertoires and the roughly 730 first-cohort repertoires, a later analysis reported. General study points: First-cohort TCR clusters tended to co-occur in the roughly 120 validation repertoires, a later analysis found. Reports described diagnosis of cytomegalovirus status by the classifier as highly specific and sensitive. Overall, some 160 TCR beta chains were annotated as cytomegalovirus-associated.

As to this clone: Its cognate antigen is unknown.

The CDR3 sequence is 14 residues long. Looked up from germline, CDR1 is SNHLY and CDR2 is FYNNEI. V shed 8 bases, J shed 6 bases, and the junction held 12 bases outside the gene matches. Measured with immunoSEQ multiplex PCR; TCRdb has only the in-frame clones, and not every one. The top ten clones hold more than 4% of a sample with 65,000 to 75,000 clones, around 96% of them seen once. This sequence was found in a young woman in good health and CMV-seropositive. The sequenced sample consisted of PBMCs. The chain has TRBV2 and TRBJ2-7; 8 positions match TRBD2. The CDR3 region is CASGPGTSRAEQYF. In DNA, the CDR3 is TGTGCCAGCGGCCCGGGGACTAGTAGGGCCGAGCAGTACTTC.